The subject of this entry is one T cell receptor (beta chain). This specimen comes from a study of CD8 T cells in Susac syndrome. Trimming took off 4 bases at V and 3 bases at J, with 10 bases between the two ends. Per germline, CDR1 SEHNR and CDR2 FQNEAQ (reference sequence). The CDR3 sequence is 14 residues long. The RNA input was roughly 0.45 to 1 ug, and it was reverse transcribed with random hexamers. One entry per CDR3 protein, called by TCRdb with MiXCR from the immunoSEQ multiplex PCR reads. There are 200,000 to 250,000 distinct CDR3 sequences in the sample; less than 95% occur only once, and 0.15% to 0.2% lies in the top ten.

This chain links TRBV7-9 with TRBJ1-5, with unresolved D. This clonotype was obtained from a human donor with Susac syndrome. The specimen was CD4+ T cells from PBMCs. The CDR3 region is CASSSSRPNQPQHF. The CDR3 nucleotides read TGTGCCAGCAGCTCCTCCCGCCCCAATCAGCCCCAGCATTTT. Filled out from reference TRBV7-9 and TRBJ1-5, the complete variable domain reads DTGVSQNPRHKITKRGQNVTFRCDPISEHNRLYWYRQTLGQGPEFLTYFQNEAQLEKSRLLSDRFSAERPKGSFSTLEIQRTEQGDSAMYLCASSSSRPNQPQHFGDGTRLSIL.